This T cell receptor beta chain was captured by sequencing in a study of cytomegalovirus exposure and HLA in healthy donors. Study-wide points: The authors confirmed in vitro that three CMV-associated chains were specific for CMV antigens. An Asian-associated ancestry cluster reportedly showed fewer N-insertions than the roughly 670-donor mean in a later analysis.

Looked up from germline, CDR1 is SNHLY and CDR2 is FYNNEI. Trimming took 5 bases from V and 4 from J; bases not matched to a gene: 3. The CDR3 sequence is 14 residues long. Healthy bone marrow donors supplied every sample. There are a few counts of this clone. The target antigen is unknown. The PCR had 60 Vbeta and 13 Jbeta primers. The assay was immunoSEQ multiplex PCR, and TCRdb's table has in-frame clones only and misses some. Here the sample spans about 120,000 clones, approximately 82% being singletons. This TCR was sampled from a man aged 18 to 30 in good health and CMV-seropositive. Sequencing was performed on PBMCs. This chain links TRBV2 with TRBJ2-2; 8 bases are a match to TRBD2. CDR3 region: CASSTSGFTGELFF. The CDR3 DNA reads TGTGCCAGCAGTACTAGCGGCTTCACCGGGGAGCTGTTTTTT. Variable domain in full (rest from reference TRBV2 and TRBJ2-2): EPEVTQTPSHQVTQMGQEVILRCVPISNHLYFYWYRQILGQKVEFLVSFYNNEISEKSEIFDDQFSVERPDGSNFTLKIRSTKLEDSAMYFCASSTSGFTGELFFGEGSRLTVL.